Listed below are T cell receptor beta chains from one sample, sequenced in a study of cytomegalovirus exposure and HLA in healthy donors. Repertoires were generated with immunoSEQ multiplex PCR, while TCRdb's copy carries only in-frame clones and drops some. The data show some 200,000 clones, with less than 85% seen just once and 1.5% held by the top ten. Sequenced input: PBMCs. Every receptor here comes from a girl aged 10-17 years in good health and CMV-seropositive. The CDR3 runs from the conserved cysteine through the conserved F or W. D genes are given only for firm matches. Expanded clones are given a class, and other clones once, few, many or no size at all.

j_call d_call v_call clone_size cdr3_nt cdr3_aa
TRBJ2-7 TRBD1 TRBV2 NA TGTGCCAGCAGCCTCGGGACAGGGGGATCCTACGAGCAGTACTTC CASSLGTGGSYEQYF
TRBJ2-7 NA TRBV29-1 NA TGCAGCGTTCAAGGGGCCATTGACTACGAGCAGTACTTC CSVQGAIDYEQYF
TRBJ1-2 NA TRBV7-9 few TGTGCCACCCAAGGACCGCCGGGGGGCTATGGCTACACCTTC CATQGPPGGYGYTF
TRBJ2-7 TRBD1 TRBV7-8 NA TGTGCCAGCAGCCACCGGGACAGGGCATCCGGCGAGCAGTACTTC CASSHRDRASGEQYF
TRBJ1-3 NA TRBV5-1 NA TGCGCCAGCAGCACAATGGGAGTCGGTCCTGGAAACACCATATATTTT CASSTMGVGPGNTIYF
TRBJ2-7 NA TRBV11-3 NA TGTGCCAGCAGCCACCCTCCAGGGGACGAGCAGTACTTC CASSHPPGDEQYF
TRBJ2-7 NA TRBV12-2 NA TGTGCAAGTCGCTTAGGGGCATACCGCTACGAGCAGTACTTC CASRLGAYRYEQYF
TRBJ2-7 TRBD1 TRBV13 NA TGTGCCAGCAGCCAGTGGGACAGCTACGAGCAGTACTTC CASSQWDSYEQYF
TRBJ2-7 TRBD1 TRBV29-1 NA TGCAGCGTTAAACAGGGGGACGAGCAGTACTTC CSVKQGDEQYF
TRBJ2-3 NA TRBV9 NA TGTGCCAGCAGCGCTCTAGCCGTCGGCACAGATACGCAGTATTTT CASSALAVGTDTQYF
TRBJ2-7 NA TRBV6-1 NA TGTGCCAGCAGTGAGGAGCTCTCCTACGAGCAGTACTTC CASSEELSYEQYF
TRBJ2-1 NA TRBV27 NA TGTGCCAGCAGTCTCCGGGGAAGAAATGAGCAGTTCTTC CASSLRGRNEQFF
TRBJ1-1 NA TRBV5-5 NA TGTGCCAGCAGCTTGAGGCACTCCGAGGACACTGAAGCTTTCTTT CASSLRHSEDTEAFF
TRBJ2-1 TRBD2 TRBV5-1 few TGCGCCAGCAGCTTGGTTGGGACTAGCGCGACGGATGAGCAGTTCTTC CASSLVGTSATDEQFF
TRBJ1-6 TRBD1 TRBV11-3 NA TGTGCCAGCACAGAAGGGGACAGGGCAAAAGGAAATTCACCCCTCCACTTT CASTEGDRAKGNSPLHF
TRBJ1-1 NA TRBV7-8 NA TGTGCCAGCAGCTTAAGAGGCCAGGGCTTAGAGAACACTGAAGCTTTCTTT CASSLRGQGLENTEAFF
TRBJ1-4 NA TRBV4-1 NA TGCGCCAGCAGCCAAGTCAACATGGAAAAACTGTTTTTT CASSQVNMEKLFF
TRBJ2-5 TRBD2 TRBV6-1 NA TGTGCCAGCAGTGAAGCGCTGAGCGGGGGTGGAGAGACCCAGTACTTC CASSEALSGGGETQYF
TRBJ1-3 NA TRBV19 NA TGTGCCAGTACTCAGGGCGGAAACACCATATATTTT CASTQGGNTIYF
TRBJ1-5 TRBD1 TRBV30 NA TGTGCCTGGAGTCGGCCAGGGGGAAATCAGCCCCAGCATTTT CAWSRPGGNQPQHF
TRBJ2-3 NA TRBV27 NA TGTGCCAGCAGTTTAGAGGGACTCTCTGGCACAGATACGCAGTATTTT CASSLEGLSGTDTQYF
TRBJ1-3 NA TRBV7-2 NA TGTGCCAGCAGCTTAGGCGTCAGGGAAAACACCATATATTTT CASSLGVRENTIYF
TRBJ2-7 TRBD1 TRBV28 NA TGTGCCAGCAGTTTATTGGTTTCCGGGACAGGGGGCTACGAGCAGTACTTC CASSLLVSGTGGYEQYF
TRBJ2-1 NA TRBV7-6 NA TGTGCCAGCAGCTTAGCGGCAGGGAATGAGCAGTTCTTC CASSLAAGNEQFF
TRBJ2-2 NA TRBV7-9 NA TGTGCCAGCAGCCCCCCTGCAGGGGTGGCCGGGGAGCTGTTTTTT CASSPPAGVAGELFF
TRBJ2-5 TRBD2 TRBV7-6 NA TGTGCCAGCAGCTTAGGAGGAGCGGGGGGCCCGACCCAGTACTTC CASSLGGAGGPTQYF
TRBJ1-1 TRBD1 TRBV10-2 NA TGCGCCAGCAGTGGACTGGGCAGGGGGATTTCCGAAGCTTTCTTT CASSGLGRGISEAFF
TRBJ2-1 NA TRBV30 NA TGTGCCGCTACTAGGGCTAGGTCCTACAATGAGCAGTTCTTC CAATRARSYNEQFF
TRBJ2-5 NA TRBV4-3 NA TGCGCCAGCAGCCAACGTACTAGCGAGACCCAGTACTTC CASSQRTSETQYF
TRBJ2-1 TRBD1 TRBV2 NA TGTGCCAGCAGTGAAGCCCGGGGGACAGGGACCTACAATGAGCAGTTCTTC CASSEARGTGTYNEQFF
TRBJ1-1 TRBD1 TRBV5-1 NA TGCGCCAGCAGCTGGACCCCCGGGACAGGTAACACTGAAGCTTTCTTT CASSWTPGTGNTEAFF
TRBJ2-3 TRBD2 TRBV14 NA TGTGCCAGCAGCCGGATCCTAGCGGGTTTCACAGATACGCAGTATTTT CASSRILAGFTDTQYF
TRBJ1-1 TRBD1 TRBV25-1 few TGTGCCAGCCCGGGACAGAGGAACACTGAAGCTTTCTTT CASPGQRNTEAFF
TRBJ1-2 NA TRBV11-2 NA TGTGCCAGCAGCGCGATCAGCGGGAGGGGCTATGGCTACACCTTC CASSAISGRGYGYTF
TRBJ2-2 TRBD1 TRBV27 few TGTGCCAGCAGCCACGGGACAGCCCTGACCGGGGAGCTGTTTTTT CASSHGTALTGELFF
TRBJ1-5 NA TRBV19 NA TGTGCCAGTAGGGACAGTAGCAATCAGCCCCAGCATTTT CASRDSSNQPQHF
TRBJ2-7 NA TRBV4-1 NA TGCGCCAGCAGCCGCTACGGGGGCTACGAGCAGTACTTC CASSRYGGYEQYF
TRBJ2-7 TRBD1 TRBV4-3 NA TGCGCCAGCAGCCAAGGACGACAGGGAACCTACGAGCAGTACTTC CASSQGRQGTYEQYF
TRBJ2-7 NA TRBV11-3 once TGTGCCAGCAGCGGGGGGAGCGGTTACGAGCAGTACTTC CASSGGSGYEQYF
TRBJ2-1 NA TRBV5-1 few TGCGCCAGCAGCTTACCACTAGGCGGTGGTGAGCAGTTCTTC CASSLPLGGGEQFF
TRBJ2-7 TRBD2 TRBV7-9 NA TGTGCCAGCAGACCCTCAGGGACTAGCGGCTACGAGCAGTACTTC CASRPSGTSGYEQYF
TRBJ1-2 TRBD1 TRBV30 NA TGTGCCTGGAGTGTACAGGGACAGGGCTATGGCTACACCTTC CAWSVQGQGYGYTF
TRBJ2-5 TRBD1 TRBV7-8 NA TGTGCCAGCAGCTTAGAGGGTTGGGACAGCACGTGGGAGACCCAGTACTTC CASSLEGWDSTWETQYF
TRBJ1-6 TRBD1 TRBV11-2 NA TGTGCCAGCAGAACAGAACAGGGGCTGGGAAATTCACCCCTCCACTTT CASRTEQGLGNSPLHF
TRBJ2-7 NA TRBV5-4 NA TGTGCCAGCAGCTTGACAGCGGGGACATACGAGCAGTACTTC CASSLTAGTYEQYF
TRBJ1-6 TRBD1 TRBV7-2 few TGTGCCAGCAGCTTAGTCGCGACAGGGAATTCACCCCTCCACTTT CASSLVATGNSPLHF
TRBJ1-4 TRBD1 TRBV29-1 once TGCAGCGTTGAGACAGGGGAGGAAAAACTGTTTTTT CSVETGEEKLFF
TRBJ2-2 NA TRBV6-5 NA TGTGCCAGCAGTTACCACGGACAATCCACCGGGGAGCTGTTTTTT CASSYHGQSTGELFF
TRBJ2-1 TRBD1 TRBV2 few TGTGCCAGCAGTGGGGACAGTTACAATGAGCAGTTCTTC CASSGDSYNEQFF
TRBJ2-3 NA TRBV9 NA TGTGCCAGCAGCGTAGCGGTTAGCACAGATACGCAGTATTTT CASSVAVSTDTQYF
TRBJ1-2 NA TRBV6-1 NA TGTGCCAGCAGGGAAGCAGAGCAGGGGCGAACGGTCTACACCTTC CASREAEQGRTVYTF
TRBJ1-5 NA TRBV9 NA TGTGCCAGCAGCCGAGATGGGGCAGATTATCAGCCCCAGCATTTT CASSRDGADYQPQHF
TRBJ2-5 TRBD2 TRBV2 NA TGTGCCAGCAGTCGGACTAGCGGAGAGACCCAGTACTTC CASSRTSGETQYF
TRBJ2-5 NA TRBV7-2 once TGTGCCAGCAGCTGGCTTGGGGGGGCGGGTCAAGAGACCCAGTACTTC CASSWLGGAGQETQYF